The rows below give T cell receptor beta chains drawn from one sample of a study of blood T cell repertoires in COVID-19. Sequencing was performed with immunoSEQ multiplex PCR; in TCRdb, only in-frame clones are kept and a portion is missing. The sample shows about 220,000 clones, about four fifths of them seen only once. The specimen was PBMCs or T cells enriched from blood (not recorded which). Receptors originate from a woman aged 40 to 55 with acute COVID-19. Each CDR3 is given with its conserved first and last residue. Fields, in order: clone size, D gene, V gene, J gene, CDR3 protein, CDR3 DNA. A D gene is named only where the DNA matches it firmly. Rows give clone size only sometimes, using once, few, many, or a class for an expanded clone.

few	TRBD2	TRBV6-4	TRBJ2-3	CASSPSTGGPDTQYF	TGTGCCAGCAGCCCCTCTACGGGGGGGCCAGATACGCAGTATTTT
-	TRBD2	TRBV19	TRBJ2-5	CASRLAGEETQYF	TGTGCCAGTCGACTAGCGGGGGAAGAGACCCAGTACTTC
-	-	TRBV11-2	TRBJ1-4	CASSRSTGSGEKLFF	TGTGCCAGCAGTCGAAGTACAGGTTCGGGTGAAAAACTGTTTTTT
-	TRBD1	TRBV7-2	TRBJ2-5	CASSSDRGLETQYF	TGTGCCAGCAGTTCGGACAGGGGGCTAGAGACCCAGTACTTC
-	TRBD1	TRBV30	TRBJ1-5	CAWTPDRVGQPQHF	TGTGCCTGGACCCCGGACAGGGTGGGGCAGCCCCAGCATTTT
-	TRBD1	TRBV24-1	TRBJ1-5	CATSQGGTVEQPQHF	TGTGCCACCAGTCAAGGGGGGACAGTTGAACAGCCCCAGCATTTT
-	TRBD1	TRBV7-3	TRBJ1-1	CASSMGTGATEAFF	TGTGCCAGCAGCATGGGGACAGGGGCCACTGAAGCTTTCTTT
once	-	TRBV6-5	TRBJ1-5	CASSHTQGSQPQHF	TGTGCCAGCAGTCATACACAGGGTTCGCAGCCCCAGCATTTT
-	-	TRBV6-5	TRBJ1-2	CASSYSWQNYGYTF	TGTGCCAGCAGTTACTCTTGGCAGAACTATGGCTACACCTTC
-	-	TRBV30	TRBJ2-4	CAWRAPSLAKNIQYF	TGTGCCTGGAGGGCTCCTTCGTTAGCCAAAAACATTCAGTACTTC
-	-	TRBV13	TRBJ2-3	CASSSVRGTQYF	TGTGCCAGCAGCTCAGTCAGGGGCACGCAGTATTTT
-	TRBD1	TRBV27	TRBJ1-1	CASSLAGGRTEAFF	TGTGCCAGCAGTTTAGCAGGGGGCCGAACTGAAGCTTTCTTT
once	-	TRBV6-5	TRBJ2-7	CASSSEGLPYEQYF	TGTGCCAGCAGTTCAGAGGGACTTCCCTACGAGCAGTACTTC
-	-	TRBV28	TRBJ2-3	CASSLRGTNTDTQYF	TGTGCCAGCAGTTTAAGGGGAACAAACACAGATACGCAGTATTTT
many	TRBD2	TRBV3-1/TRBV3-2	TRBJ2-1	CASSQEDGGSVNEQFF	TGTGCCAGCAGCCAAGAGGATGGCGGGAGCGTAAATGAGCAGTTCTTC
-	TRBD2	TRBV11-2	TRBJ2-1	CASSLALAGGAYSYNEQFF	TGTGCCAGCAGCTTAGCTTTAGCGGGAGGCGCGTATTCCTACAATGAGCAGTTCTTC
-	-	TRBV9	TRBJ1-1	CASSVAPGRNTEAFF	TGTGCCAGCAGCGTAGCCCCTGGCAGAAACACTGAAGCTTTCTTT